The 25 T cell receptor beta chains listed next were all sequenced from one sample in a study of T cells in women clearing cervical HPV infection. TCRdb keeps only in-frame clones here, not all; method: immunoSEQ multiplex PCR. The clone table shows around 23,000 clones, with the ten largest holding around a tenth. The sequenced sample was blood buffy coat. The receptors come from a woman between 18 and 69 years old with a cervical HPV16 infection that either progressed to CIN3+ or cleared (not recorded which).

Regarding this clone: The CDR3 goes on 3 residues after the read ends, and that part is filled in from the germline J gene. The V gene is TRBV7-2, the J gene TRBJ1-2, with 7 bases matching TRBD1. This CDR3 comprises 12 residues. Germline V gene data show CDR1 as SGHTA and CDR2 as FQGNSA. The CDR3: CASSLDRPGYTF. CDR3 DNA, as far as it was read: TGTGCCAGCAGCCTGGACAGGCCGGGG.

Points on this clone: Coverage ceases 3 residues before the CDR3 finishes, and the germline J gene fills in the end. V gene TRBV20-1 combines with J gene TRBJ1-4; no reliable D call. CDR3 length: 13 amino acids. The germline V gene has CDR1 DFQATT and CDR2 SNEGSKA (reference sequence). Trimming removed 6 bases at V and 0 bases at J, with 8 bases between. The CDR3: CSAPIATNEKLFF. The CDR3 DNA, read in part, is TGCAGTGCCCCTATTGCAACTAATGAAAAA.

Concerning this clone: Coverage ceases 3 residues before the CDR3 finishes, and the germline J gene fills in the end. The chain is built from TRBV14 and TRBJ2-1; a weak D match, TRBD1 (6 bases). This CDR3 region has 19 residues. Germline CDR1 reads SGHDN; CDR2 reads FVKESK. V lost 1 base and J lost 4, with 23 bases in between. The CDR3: CASSQGPQTRGSGYNEQFF. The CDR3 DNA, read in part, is TGTGCCAGCAGCCAAGGTCCCCAAACCAGGGGCTCTGGGTACAATGAG.

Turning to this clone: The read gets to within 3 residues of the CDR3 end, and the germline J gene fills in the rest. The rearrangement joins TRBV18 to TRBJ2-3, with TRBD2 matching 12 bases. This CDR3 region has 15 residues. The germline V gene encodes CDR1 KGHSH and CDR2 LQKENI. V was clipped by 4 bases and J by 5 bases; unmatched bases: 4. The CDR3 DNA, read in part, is TGTGCCAGCTCACGGACTAGCGGGGCGGTAGATACG. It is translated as CASSRTSGAVDT. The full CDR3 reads CASSRTSGAVDTQYF.

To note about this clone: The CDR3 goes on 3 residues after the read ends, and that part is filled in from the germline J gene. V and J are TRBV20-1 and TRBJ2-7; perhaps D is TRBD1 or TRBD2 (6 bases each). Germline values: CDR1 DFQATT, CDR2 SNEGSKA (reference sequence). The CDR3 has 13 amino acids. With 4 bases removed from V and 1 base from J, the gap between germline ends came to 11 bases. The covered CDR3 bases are TGCAGTGCTACAGGGGAGGAATCCTACGAG. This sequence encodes CSATGEESYE. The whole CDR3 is CSATGEESYEQYF.

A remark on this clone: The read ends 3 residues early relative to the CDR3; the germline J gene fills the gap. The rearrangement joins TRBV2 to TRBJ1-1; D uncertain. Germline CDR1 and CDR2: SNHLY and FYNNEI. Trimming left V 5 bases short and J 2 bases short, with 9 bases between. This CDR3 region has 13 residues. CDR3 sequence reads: CASSPGPNTEAFF. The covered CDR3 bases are TGTGCCAGCAGTCCTGGGCCCAACACTGAA.

The sequenced CDR3 bases are TGTGCCAGCTCACCACCTAGCGGGGGGTTTTACGAG. Protein product: CASSPPSGGFYE. The CDR3 as a whole reads CASSPPSGGFYEQYF. This sequence joins TRBV18 and TRBJ2-7; 10 nucleotides agree with TRBD2. The read stops 3 residues short of the end of the CDR3; the missing end is completed from the germline J gene. Germline CDR1 reads KGHSH; CDR2 reads LQKENI. The V gene end was trimmed by 0 bases and the J gene end by 4 bases; junction bases not matched to a gene: 3. This CDR3 is 15 amino acids long.

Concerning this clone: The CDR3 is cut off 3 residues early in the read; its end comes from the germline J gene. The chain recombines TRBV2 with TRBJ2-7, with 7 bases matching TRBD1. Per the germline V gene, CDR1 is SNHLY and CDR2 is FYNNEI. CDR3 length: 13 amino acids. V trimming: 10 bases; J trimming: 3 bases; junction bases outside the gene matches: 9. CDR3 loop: CANRDSEYYEQYF. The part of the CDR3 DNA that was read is TGTGCCAACAGGGACAGCGAATACTACGAG.

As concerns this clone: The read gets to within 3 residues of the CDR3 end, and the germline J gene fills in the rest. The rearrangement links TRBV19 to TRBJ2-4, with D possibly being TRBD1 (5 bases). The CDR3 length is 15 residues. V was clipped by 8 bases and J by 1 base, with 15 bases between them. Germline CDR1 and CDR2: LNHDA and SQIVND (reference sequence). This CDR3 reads CASRPRVAAKNIQYF. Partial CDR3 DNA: TGTGCCAGTCGACCCAGGGTGGCGGCCAAAAACATT. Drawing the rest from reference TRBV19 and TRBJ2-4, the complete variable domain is DGGITQSPKYLFRKEGQNVTLSCEQNLNHDAMYWYRQDPGQGLRLIYYSQIVNDFQKGDIAEGYSVSREKKESFPLTVTSAQKNPTAFYLCASRPRVAAKNIQYFGAGTRLSVL.

The CDR3 here is CSVEDRALRRLGYTF. CDR3 DNA (partial): TGCAGCGTTGAAGATCGTGCACTCAGGAGGCTTGGC. The J gene is TRBJ1-2, the V gene TRBV29-1; D unclear. The read is 3 residues too short to cover the CDR3 end, so that end is filled in from the germline J gene. V was pared by 0 bases and J by 7 bases, with 18 bases between. The germline V gene has CDR1 SQVTM and CDR2 ANQGSEA. CDR3 length: 15 amino acids.

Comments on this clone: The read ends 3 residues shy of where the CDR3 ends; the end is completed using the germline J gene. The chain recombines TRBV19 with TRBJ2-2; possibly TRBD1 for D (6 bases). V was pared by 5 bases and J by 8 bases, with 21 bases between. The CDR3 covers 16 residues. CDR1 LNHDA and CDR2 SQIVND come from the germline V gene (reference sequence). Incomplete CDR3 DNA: TGTGCCAGTAGTTCGCCCCGGGACATTCAAAGGGGGGAG. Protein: CASSSPRDIQRGE. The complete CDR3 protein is CASSSPRDIQRGELFF.

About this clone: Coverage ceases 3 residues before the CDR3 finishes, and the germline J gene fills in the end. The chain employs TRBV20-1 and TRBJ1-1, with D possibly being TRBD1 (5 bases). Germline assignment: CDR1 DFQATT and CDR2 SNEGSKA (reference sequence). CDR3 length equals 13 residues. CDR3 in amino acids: CSAREAPKGEAFF. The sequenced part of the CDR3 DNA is TGCAGTGCTAGAGAGGCACCCAAGGGGGAA.

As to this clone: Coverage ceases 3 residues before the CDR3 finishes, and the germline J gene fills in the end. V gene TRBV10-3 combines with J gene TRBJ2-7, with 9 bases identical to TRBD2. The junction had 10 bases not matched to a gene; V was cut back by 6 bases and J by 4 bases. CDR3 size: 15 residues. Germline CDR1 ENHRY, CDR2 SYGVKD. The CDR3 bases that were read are TGTGCCATCAGCGTACGACTGACTAGCGGATACGAG. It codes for CAISVRLTSGYE. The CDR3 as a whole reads CAISVRLTSGYEQYF.

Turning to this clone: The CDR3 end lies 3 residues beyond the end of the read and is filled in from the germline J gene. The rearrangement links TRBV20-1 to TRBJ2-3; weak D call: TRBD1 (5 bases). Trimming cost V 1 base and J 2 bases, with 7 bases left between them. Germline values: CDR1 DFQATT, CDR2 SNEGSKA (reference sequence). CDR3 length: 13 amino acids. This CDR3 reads CSARVGVTDTQYF. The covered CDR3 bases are TGCAGTGCTAGAGTAGGGGTCACAGATACG.

CDR3 DNA, as far as it was read: TGTGCCAGCAGCCCTCCGGGGGGGAGCAATCAGCCC. It is translated as CASSPPGGSNQP. The whole CDR3 is CASSPPGGSNQPQHF. This chain connects TRBV7-8 to TRBJ1-5, with a weak D call TRBD1 (5 bases). Read sequence stops 3 residues before the CDR3 end, and the germline J gene provides the missing end. Germline CDR1 and CDR2: SGHVS and FQNEAQ. V was cut by 5 bases and J by 1 base, with 12 bases left in between. This CDR3 is 15 amino acids long.

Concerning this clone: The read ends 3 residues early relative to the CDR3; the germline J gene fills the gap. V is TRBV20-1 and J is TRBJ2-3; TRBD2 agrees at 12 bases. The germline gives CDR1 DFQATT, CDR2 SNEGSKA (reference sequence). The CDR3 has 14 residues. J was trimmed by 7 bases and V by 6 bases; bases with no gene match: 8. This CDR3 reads CSARLAGGPNTQYF. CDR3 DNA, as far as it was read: TGCAGTGCGCGGCTAGCGGGAGGGCCGAATACG.

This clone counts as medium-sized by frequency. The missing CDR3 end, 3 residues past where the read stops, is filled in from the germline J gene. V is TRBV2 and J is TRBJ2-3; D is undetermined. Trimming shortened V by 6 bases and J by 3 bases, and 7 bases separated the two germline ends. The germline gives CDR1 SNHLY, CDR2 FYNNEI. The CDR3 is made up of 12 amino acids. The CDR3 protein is CASSPETDTQYF. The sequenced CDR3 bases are TGTGCCAGCAGCCCAGAAACAGATACG. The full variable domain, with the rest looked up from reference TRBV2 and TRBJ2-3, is EPEVTQTPSHQVTQMGQEVILRCVPISNHLYFYWYRQILGQKVEFLVSFYNNEISEKSEIFDDQFSVERPDGSNFTLKIRSTKLEDSAMYFCASSPETDTQYFGPGTRLTVL.

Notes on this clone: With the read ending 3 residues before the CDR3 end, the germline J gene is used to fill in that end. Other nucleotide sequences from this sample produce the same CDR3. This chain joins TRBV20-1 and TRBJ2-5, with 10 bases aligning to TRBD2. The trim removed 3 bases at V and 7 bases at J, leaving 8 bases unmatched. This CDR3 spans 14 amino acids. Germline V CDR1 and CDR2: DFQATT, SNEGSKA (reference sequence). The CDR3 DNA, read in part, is TGCAGTGCTAGGGATACGAGACTAGCGGGGACC. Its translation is CSARDTRLAGT. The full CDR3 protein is CSARDTRLAGTQYF.

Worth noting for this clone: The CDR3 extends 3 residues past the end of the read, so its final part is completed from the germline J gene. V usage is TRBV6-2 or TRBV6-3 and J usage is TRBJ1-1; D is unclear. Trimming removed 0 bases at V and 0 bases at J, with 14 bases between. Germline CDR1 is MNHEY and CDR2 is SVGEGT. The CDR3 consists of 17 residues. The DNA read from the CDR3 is TGTGCCAGCAGTTACTCGATTGGGCGTCCGATGAACACTGAA. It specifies CASSYSIGRPMNTE. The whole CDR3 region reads CASSYSIGRPMNTEAFF.

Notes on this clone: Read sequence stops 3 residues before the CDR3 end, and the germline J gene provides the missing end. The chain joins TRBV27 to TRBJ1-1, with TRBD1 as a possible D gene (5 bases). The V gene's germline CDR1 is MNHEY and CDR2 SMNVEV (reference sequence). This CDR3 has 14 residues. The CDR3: CASSALPIQVEAFF. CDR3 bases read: TGTGCCAGCAGCGCGCTCCCGATACAGGTAGAA.

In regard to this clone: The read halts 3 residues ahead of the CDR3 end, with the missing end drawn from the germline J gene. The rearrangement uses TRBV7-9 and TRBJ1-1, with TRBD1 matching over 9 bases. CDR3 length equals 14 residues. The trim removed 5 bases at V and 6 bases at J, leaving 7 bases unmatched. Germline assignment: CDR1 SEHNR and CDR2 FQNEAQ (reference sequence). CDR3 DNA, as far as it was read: TGTGCCAGCAGCCTTCCCGGGACAGGGTCTGAA. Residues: CASSLPGTGSE. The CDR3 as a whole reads CASSLPGTGSEAFF. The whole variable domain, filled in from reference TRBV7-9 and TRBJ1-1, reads DTGVSQNPRHKITKRGQNVTFRCDPISEHNRLYWYRQTLGQGPEFLTYFQNEAQLEKSRLLSDRFSAERPKGSFSTLEIQRTEQGDSAMYLCASSLPGTGSEAFFGQGTRLTVV.

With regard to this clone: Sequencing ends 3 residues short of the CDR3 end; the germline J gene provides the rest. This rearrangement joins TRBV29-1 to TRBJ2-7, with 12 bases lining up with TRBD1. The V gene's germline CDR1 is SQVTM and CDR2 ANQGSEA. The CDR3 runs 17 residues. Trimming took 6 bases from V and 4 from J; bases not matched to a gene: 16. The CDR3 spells CSVAGTGGASRPYEQYF. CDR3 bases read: TGCAGCGTGGCCGGGACAGGGGGCGCGTCCAGACCTTACGAG.

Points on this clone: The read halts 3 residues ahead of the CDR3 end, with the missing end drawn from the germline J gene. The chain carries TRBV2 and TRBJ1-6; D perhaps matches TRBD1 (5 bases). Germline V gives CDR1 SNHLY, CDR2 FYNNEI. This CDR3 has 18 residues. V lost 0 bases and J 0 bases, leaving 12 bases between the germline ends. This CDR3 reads CASSEASAGSSYNSPLHF. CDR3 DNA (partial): TGTGCCAGCAGTGAAGCTTCAGCAGGGAGCTCCTATAATTCACCC.

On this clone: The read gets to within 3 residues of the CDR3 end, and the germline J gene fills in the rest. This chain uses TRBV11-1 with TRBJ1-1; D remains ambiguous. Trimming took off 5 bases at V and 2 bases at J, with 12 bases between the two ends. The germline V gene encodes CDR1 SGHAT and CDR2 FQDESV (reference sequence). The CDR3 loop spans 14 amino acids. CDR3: CASSPRLRNTEAFF. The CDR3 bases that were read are TGTGCCAGCAGCCCCCGACTGAGAAACACTGAA.

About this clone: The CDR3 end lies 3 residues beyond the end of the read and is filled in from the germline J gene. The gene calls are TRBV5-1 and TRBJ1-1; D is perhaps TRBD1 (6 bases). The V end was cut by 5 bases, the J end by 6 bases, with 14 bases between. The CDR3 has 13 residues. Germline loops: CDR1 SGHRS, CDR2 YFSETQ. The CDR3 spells CASRAGGGAEAFF. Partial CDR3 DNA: TGCGCCAGCAGAGCGGGGGGCGGCGCTGAA.